A single sample gave rise to the 7 T cell receptor beta chains below, sequenced in a study of cytomegalovirus exposure and HLA in healthy donors (dated by TCRdb to about 2017). The library was produced with the immunoSEQ multiplex PCR assay. For the multiplex PCR, a mixture combining 60 forward primers for TCR Vbeta segments and 13 reverse primers for TCR Jbeta segments was used. TCRdb's version of the immuneACCESS table is confined to in-frame rearrangements and falls short of the full clone set. An unresolved V gene accounts for under half of the shortfall where checked; the remainder is of unknown origin. The sample table shows around 130,000 clones, and 70% to 90% are seen once. The ten largest account for approximately 1.8% of the sample. The sample comprised PBMCs. The receptor source for this set is a man aged 35 to 55 in good health and CMV-seronegative.

The genes are TRBV9 and TRBJ2-2; 8 bases are shared with TRBD2. Germline CDR1 is SGDLS and CDR2 is YYNGEE. The V gene end was trimmed by 3 bases and the J gene end by 0 bases; junction bases not matched to a gene: 4. CDR3 length: 16 amino acids. CDR3 nucleotide sequence: TGTGCCAGCAGCGCACCTAGCGGGTCGAACACCGGGGAGCTGTTTTTT. It specifies CASSAPSGSNTGELFF. Combining the CDR3 with reference TRBV9 and TRBJ2-2 gives the whole variable domain DSGVTQTPKHLITATGQRVTLRCSPRSGDLSVYWYQQSLDQGLQFLIQYYNGEERAKGNILERFSAQQFPDLHSELNLSSLELGDSALYFCASSAPSGSNTGELFFGEGSRLTVL.

This clone was picked up a small number of times. The chain is built from TRBV25-1 and TRBJ1-3; possible D gene TRBD1, 5 bases. The CDR3 runs to 15 residues. Trimming stripped 6 bases from V and 2 bases from J, with 14 bases between. Germline loops: CDR1 MGHDK, CDR2 SYGVNS. The CDR3 loop is CASRGGVGPGNTIYF. CDR3 bases: TGTGCCAGCAGGGGGGGGGTAGGTCCTGGAAACACCATATATTTT.

The chain has TRBV29-1 and TRBJ2-7; 7 nucleotides match TRBD1. Per germline, CDR1 SQVTM and CDR2 ANQGSEA. The CDR3 runs to 17 residues. V lost 6 bases to trimming and J lost 1 base; unmatched junction nucleotides: 18. This CDR3 reads CSVRIKSGGPPSYEQYF. CDR3 DNA sequence: TGCAGCGTCCGCATTAAATCAGGGGGACCCCCTTCCTACGAGCAGTACTTC.

The chain recombines TRBV18 with TRBJ1-3; 9 bases are a match to TRBD1. Per the germline V gene, CDR1 is KGHSH and CDR2 is LQKENI. This CDR3 is 16 amino acids long. With 3 bases clipped from V and 0 bases from J, the junction kept 3 bases outside the gene matches. As DNA, the CDR3 is TGTGCCAGCTCACCGCCGGGACAGGGCTCTGGAAACACCATATATTTT. Amino acid sequence: CASSPPGQGSGNTIYF.

The chain is built from TRBV30 and TRBJ1-2, with D possibly being TRBD1 (6 bases). The CDR3 consists of 13 residues. Trimming cost V 4 bases and J 3 bases, with 12 bases left between them. Germline V gives CDR1 GTSNPN, CDR2 SVGIG (reference sequence). CDR3 DNA: TGTGCCTGGAAGGACAGATCGGACTATGGCTACACCTTC. Protein sequence: CAWKDRSDYGYTF.

The chain uses TRBV5-4 and TRBJ2-1, with 8 bases fitting TRBD2. The CDR3 spans 18 residues. Germline V CDR1 and CDR2: SGHNT, YYREEE (reference sequence). The trim removed 3 bases at V and 9 bases at J, leaving 20 bases unmatched. This CDR3 reads CASSSPAGGLLGRGEQFF. The CDR3 nucleotides are TGTGCCAGCAGCTCGCCGGCGGGGGGACTTCTAGGAAGGGGTGAGCAGTTCTTC.

This clone is a singleton in its sample. This sample includes further DNA sequences coding for the same CDR3. The chain has TRBV20-1 and TRBJ2-1; D is ambiguous. This CDR3 region has 11 residues. V lost 5 bases and J 7 bases, leaving 9 bases between the germline ends. Germline loops: CDR1 DFQATT, CDR2 SNEGSKA (reference sequence). The CDR3 here is CSASRSNEQFF. DNA for the CDR3: TGCAGTGCTTCCCGGTCGAATGAGCAGTTCTTC.